A selection of T cell receptor beta chains follows, all from one sample in a study of regulatory T cells in long-lasting Graves disease. TCRdb analysed the multiplex PCR reads with MiXCR anew, one entry per CDR3 protein. In the table there are a few hundred thousand distinct CDR3 sequences, around a sixth of which are singletons. These data also formed part of another study, on T cells in Graves' hyperthyroidism and ophthalmopathy.

The starting material was peripheral blood mononuclear cells (PBMCs), obtained at new diagnosis, from a patient treated with antithyroid drugs. The origin of the receptors is a woman in her 30s with Graves disease. Each CDR3 is given with its conserved first and last residue. D genes are given only for firm matches. The size of a clone is reported for some rows only, either as once, few or many, or as a class for expanded clones.

v_call	clone_size	d_call	j_call	cdr3_nt	cdr3_aa
TRBV20-1	-	-	TRBJ1-1	TGCAGTGCTAGTGAGGGTGGGGTGAGGACTGAAGCTTTCTTT	CSASEGGVRTEAFF
TRBV12-3/TRBV12-4	many	-	TRBJ2-7	TGTGCCAGCAGTTTATTTAGGGATGGTTCCTACGAGCAGTACTTC	CASSLFRDGSYEQYF
TRBV20-1	-	-	TRBJ1-4	TGCAGTGCTTATAACCCCCCCGCTGCAACTAATGAAAAACTGTTTTTT	CSAYNPPAATNEKLFF
TRBV9	many	-	TRBJ2-2	TGTGCCAGCAGCACCCTGTCCCCGGGTGGGGAGCTGTTTTTT	CASSTLSPGGELFF
TRBV20-1	many	-	TRBJ2-1	TGCAGTGCTAGAGTTGGACAGTTCAATGAGCAGTTCTTC	CSARVGQFNEQFF
TRBV6-2/TRBV6-3	few	-	TRBJ2-2	TGTGCCAGCACGGGGCTCCCGGGCACCGGGGAGCTGTTTTTT	CASTGLPGTGELFF
TRBV12-3/TRBV12-4	-	TRBD1	TRBJ2-7	TGTGCCAGCAGTTTGTGGCAGGGGGCTGTCGAGCAGTACTTC	CASSLWQGAVEQYF
TRBV28	-	TRBD1	TRBJ2-7	TGTGCCAGCAGCGGGACAGGGTCATTCTACGAGCAGTACTTC	CASSGTGSFYEQYF
TRBV3-1	many	TRBD1	TRBJ1-2	TGTGCCACCAAAGGACAGGGGAACTATGGCTACACCTTC	CATKGQGNYGYTF
TRBV5-1	-	-	TRBJ2-3	TGCGCCAGCAGCTTGGCCTACGGCGGATGGGATACGCAGTATTTT	CASSLAYGGWDTQYF
TRBV7-2	many	-	TRBJ1-2	TGTGCCAGCAAAGGACGGACTAACTATGGCTACACCTTC	CASKGRTNYGYTF
TRBV7-2	many	-	TRBJ2-5	TGTTGCCCCCCCGGCGCAGGGCAAGGCCAAGAGACCCAGTACTTC	CCPPGAGQGQETQYF
TRBV24-1	many	-	TRBJ2-1	TGTGCCACCAGTGATCCCGGAGAACAGGTCTATTTCTTC	CATSDPGEQVYFF
TRBV12-3/TRBV12-4	many	-	TRBJ2-5	TGTGCCAGCAGGGAGGGGTACGGAGAGACCCAGTACTTC	CASREGYGETQYF
TRBV7-2	many	-	TRBJ2-1	TGTGCCAGCAGCTTAGATTACCGGGCCGAGCAGTTCTTC	CASSLDYRAEQFF
TRBV12-3/TRBV12-4	many	-	TRBJ2-2	TGTGCCAGCAGATCGGACGGCACCGGGGAGCTGTTTTTT	CASRSDGTGELFF
TRBV7-2	many	-	TRBJ2-2	TGTGCCAGCAGCTTAGACCTGAGCGGGGAGCTGTTTTTT	CASSLDLSGELFF
TRBV6-1	few	TRBD1	TRBJ1-5	TGTGCCAGCAGCCATGCAGGGGGTGTCGATCAGCCCCAGCATTTT	CASSHAGGVDQPQHF
TRBV6-2/TRBV6-3	many	TRBD1	TRBJ2-7	TGTGCCAGCAGTAAGCCGGAGACAGGGAAGGTGTACGAGCAGTACTTC	CASSKPETGKVYEQYF
TRBV24-1	-	-	TRBJ1-5	TGTGCCACCCAAGACAGAGTGGATCAGCCCCAGCATTTT	CATQDRVDQPQHF
TRBV12-3/TRBV12-4	many	TRBD1	TRBJ2-3	TGTGCCAGCAGTTTCTCCGGGACAGGGATAGATACGCAGTATTTT	CASSFSGTGIDTQYF
TRBV7-2	many	-	TRBJ2-5	TGTGCCAGCAGCTTAGCCAGTACCTCTCAGGGGACCCAGTACTTC	CASSLASTSQGTQYF
TRBV6-1	few	-	TRBJ2-1	TGTGCCAGCAGCGGGCCTCGTAATGAGCAGTTCTTC	CASSGPRNEQFF
TRBV7-2	many	-	TRBJ2-3	TGTGCCAGCAGCTTAGGGGGGGGGAGGGGGCGAGGCACAGATACGCAGTATTTT	CASSLGGGRGRGTDTQYF
TRBV2	many	-	TRBJ1-2	TGTGCCAGCAGGGCAGGACAGCTCTATGGCTACACCTTC	CASRAGQLYGYTF
TRBV4-1	few	-	TRBJ2-2	TGCGCCAGCAGCCAAGAGCCCCAGGGGAACACCGGGGAGCTGTTTTTT	CASSQEPQGNTGELFF
TRBV12-5	many	-	TRBJ2-2	TGTGCTAGTGGCAGTTCCGGGACAAAGAACACCGGGGAGCTGTTTTTT	CASGSSGTKNTGELFF
TRBV20-1	-	-	TRBJ2-2	TGCAGTGCTAGAGGTAGGCGGGGTACCGGGGAGCTGTTTTTT	CSARGRRGTGELFF
TRBV7-9	-	TRBD1	TRBJ2-7	TGTGCCAGCGACAGGGGTTCCTACGAGCAGTACTTC	CASDRGSYEQYF
TRBV27	many	-	TRBJ2-5	TGTGCCAGCAGTTTATCGGCTTTCGAGACCCAGTACTTC	CASSLSAFETQYF
TRBV2	many	-	TRBJ2-7	TGTGCCAGCAGTGAAACTGGAACAGGGAAGGGCGAGCAGTACTTC	CASSETGTGKGEQYF
TRBV14	many	TRBD2	TRBJ2-1	TGTGCCAGCAGCCCGGGGGTAGCGGGGAACTCCTACAATGAGCAGTTCTTC	CASSPGVAGNSYNEQFF
TRBV2	many	TRBD1	TRBJ2-2	TGTGCCAGCAGTCCTGGACAGGGGGCCGGGGAGCTGTTTTTT	CASSPGQGAGELFF
TRBV20-1	-	TRBD2	TRBJ2-7	TGCAGTGCTAGAGCCACTAGCGGGATGGTGAACGACGAGCAGTACTTC	CSARATSGMVNDEQYF
TRBV29-1	many	TRBD1	TRBJ2-2	TGCAGCGTTTCACCCACAGGGGAGAGGATCACCGGGGAGCTGTTTTTT	CSVSPTGERITGELFF
TRBV5-6	many	TRBD1	TRBJ1-4	TGTGCCAGCAGCCCGCAAGGACAGGGCCGAAATGAAAAACTGTTTTTT	CASSPQGQGRNEKLFF
TRBV5-4	few	TRBD1	TRBJ1-6	TGTGCCAGCAGCAATGCCGGGACAGGGGATTCACCCCTCCACTTT	CASSNAGTGDSPLHF
TRBV24-1	many	-	TRBJ2-2	TGTGCCACCAGTGGGGCGGGGAAAGGAGAGCTGTTTTTT	CATSGAGKGELFF
TRBV27	many	TRBD1	TRBJ1-2	TGTGCCAGCAAAACAGGGGGGGATGGCTACACCTTC	CASKTGGDGYTF
TRBV6-1	-	-	TRBJ2-3	TGTGCCAGCAGATCCTCCGGGGGCTTAGGGTCAGATACGCAGTATTTT	CASRSSGGLGSDTQYF
TRBV7-2	-	TRBD1	TRBJ2-1	TGTGCCAGCAGCCACGGACAGGGGGGCGGGTGGGATGAGCAGTTCTTC	CASSHGQGGGWDEQFF
TRBV11-2	-	TRBD2	TRBJ2-7	TGTGCCAGCCTTTTACCCGGACTAGCGGGACTCAATGAGCAGTACTTC	CASLLPGLAGLNEQYF
TRBV12-3/TRBV12-4	many	TRBD1	TRBJ2-7	TGTGCCAGCAGTGACAGGGGGAACTCCTACGAGCAGTACTTC	CASSDRGNSYEQYF
TRBV6-2/TRBV6-3	many	TRBD2	TRBJ2-1	TGTGCCAGCAGTTACTCACCCCTAGCGGGGGTCTACAATGAGCAGTTCTTC	CASSYSPLAGVYNEQFF
TRBV27	many	-	TRBJ1-6	TGTGCCAGCAGTCTCGACCCCGCTCCGAGACAGAAGCTTTCACCCCTCCACTTT	CASSLDPAPRQKLSPLHF
TRBV10-2	-	-	TRBJ1-1	TGCGCCAGCAGTGAAGACAAGTGGACTGAAGCTTTCTTT	CASSEDKWTEAFF
TRBV5-1	many	TRBD1	TRBJ1-3	TGCGCCAGCAGCGGACAGGGGGGCGGAAACACCATATATTTT	CASSGQGGGNTIYF
TRBV27	many	TRBD1	TRBJ2-5	TGTGCCAACGCATCACAGGGGAAGGAAGAGACCCAGTACTTC	CANASQGKEETQYF
TRBV5-5	many	-	TRBJ1-5	TGTGCCAGCAGGGGGTCGTTTGAAAGCAATCAGCCCCAGCATTTT	CASRGSFESNQPQHF
TRBV3-1	-	TRBD1	TRBJ1-1	TGTGCCAGCAGCCTGACAGGGGGGACCACTGAAGCTTTCTTT	CASSLTGGTTEAFF
TRBV11-2	-	TRBD2	TRBJ2-1	TGTGCCAGCAGCTTGCTACTAGCGGGAGGAGGTGAGCAGTTCTTC	CASSLLLAGGGEQFF
TRBV5-1	many	TRBD1	TRBJ2-4	TGCGCCAGCAGCTGGACAGGGCCAGCCAAAAACATTCAGTACTTC	CASSWTGPAKNIQYF
TRBV11-2	many	-	TRBJ1-2	TGTGCCAGCAGCTTATACAGGGATGGCTACACCTTC	CASSLYRDGYTF
TRBV5-1	many	-	TRBJ2-1	TGCGCCAGCAGCTTGCCCACAGCCGTAATACAATACAATGAGCAGTTCTTC	CASSLPTAVIQYNEQFF
TRBV5-1	many	-	TRBJ2-1	TGCGCCAGCAGCTCCGGGGGCCTCCACAATGAGCAGTTCTTC	CASSSGGLHNEQFF
TRBV4-1	-	-	TRBJ1-3	TGCGCCAGCAGCCAAGATAGACCTCATGGAAACACCATATATTTT	CASSQDRPHGNTIYF
TRBV5-6	many	-	TRBJ1-1	TGTGCCAGCAGCTTGTTTCAAGGGAACACTGAAGCTTTCTTT	CASSLFQGNTEAFF
TRBV2	many	-	TRBJ2-3	TGTGCCAGCAGTCCAATAGATACGCAGTATTTT	CASSPIDTQYF
TRBV5-1	many	TRBD2	TRBJ2-1	TGCGCCAGCAGACTAAGGACTAGCGGGGGCCTTACCTACAATGAGCAGTTCTTC	CASRLRTSGGLTYNEQFF
TRBV5-4	many	TRBD1	TRBJ1-1	TGTGCCAGCAGCCAACCGACAGGGCCGAGCACTGAAGCTTTCTTT	CASSQPTGPSTEAFF